A single sample gave rise to the 27 T cell receptor beta chains below, sequenced in a study of OX40 agonist ivuxolimab in advanced cancers. Receptor libraries were prepared by the immunoSEQ multiplex PCR assay. TCRdb stores this immuneACCESS table with in-frame sequences only. Part of the clones is absent; in the studies checked, under half of the shortfall reflects unresolved V genes, and no reason is known for the rest. This sample lists roughly 11,000 clones; more than 60% were detected once. The ten largest account for about 15% of the sample. The sample consisted of CD4+ or CD8+ T cells sorted from blood, taken in a trial of the OX40 agonist ivuxolimab. All receptors derive from an adult with an advanced solid tumor such as melanoma, head and neck, liver or kidney cancer.

In this sample, this clone turned up a few times. CDR3 DNA sequence: TGTGCCAGCAGCCAGGGGGTTACGGACAATGAGCAGTTCTTC. Translating gives CASSQGVTDNEQFF. J is TRBJ2-1 and V is TRBV27; TRBD1 matches at 7 bases. Trimming took 6 bases from V and 5 from J; bases not matched to a gene: 7. Germline V lookup: CDR1 MNHEY, CDR2 SMNVEV (reference sequence). The CDR3 is 14 amino acids.

The chain carries TRBV5-4 and TRBJ1-2, with D hard to call. Trimming shortened V by 4 bases and J by 5 bases, and 12 bases separated the two germline ends. The CDR3 is 13 residues long. Germline assignment: CDR1 SGHNT and CDR2 YYREEE (reference sequence). The CDR3: CASSQDLLYGYTF. CDR3 coding DNA: TGTGCCAGCAGCCAGGACCTTCTGTATGGCTACACCTTC.

The gene calls are TRBV30 and TRBJ2-1; a weak D match, TRBD2 (6 bases). Germline CDR1 is GTSNPN and CDR2 is SVGIG (reference sequence). The ends were cut back, 3 bases at V and 4 bases at J, with 16 bases in the middle. The CDR3 consists of 15 residues. CDR3 sequence reads: CAWSERDFLYNEQFF. The CDR3 DNA sequence: TGTGCCTGGAGCGAACGGGACTTTTTATACAATGAGCAGTTCTTC.

In its sample, this clone ranks as medium-sized. V gene TRBV11-1 combines with J gene TRBJ2-5; no clear D gene. The germline gives CDR1 SGHAT, CDR2 FQDESV (reference sequence). This CDR3 region has 13 residues. Trimming cost V 7 bases and J 1 base, with 10 bases left between them. The CDR3 region is CASTPWGQETQYF. CDR3 bases: TGTGCCAGCACCCCCTGGGGCCAAGAGACCCAGTACTTC.

The chain has TRBV5-1 and TRBJ2-3; perhaps TRBD2 as D (6 bases). Germline V gene sequence: CDR1 SGHRS, CDR2 YFSETQ. The CDR3 is 15 residues long. V lost 0 bases and J lost 2, with 10 bases in between. CDR3 amino acids: CASSLDPGVTDTQYF. CDR3 DNA: TGCGCCAGCAGCTTGGATCCGGGGGTCACAGATACGCAGTATTTT.

The chain recombines TRBV11-2 with TRBJ2-1; no clear D. This CDR3 is built from 14 residues. CDR1 and CDR2 from the germline V gene are SGHAT and FQNNGV. Trimming shortened V by 4 bases and J by 4 bases, and 11 bases separated the two germline ends. CDR3 loop: CASSSTPGYNEQFF. The CDR3 DNA is TGTGCCAGCAGCTCTACCCCAGGTTACAATGAGCAGTTCTTC.

The chain couples TRBV6-1 to TRBJ1-2; 8 bases are shared with TRBD1. The CDR3 is 13 residues long. Germline trimming cut 9 bases from V and 2 bases from J; bases unmatched to any gene: 5. Germline lookup yields CDR1 MNHNS and CDR2 SASEGT. CDR3: CASQDRANYGYTF. DNA of the CDR3: TGTGCCAGTCAGGACAGGGCGAACTATGGCTACACCTTC.

This chain joins TRBV2 and TRBJ1-4, with D possibly matching TRBD1 (5 bases). Between the trimmed V and J ends, which lost 3 bases and 5 bases, there was a span of 13 bases. This CDR3 comprises 15 residues. Germline V gene sequence: CDR1 SNHLY, CDR2 FYNNEI. CDR3 coding DNA: TGTGCCAGCAGTGAGGTACAGGAGATCAATGAAAAACTGTTTTTT. Translating gives CASSEVQEINEKLFF.

In this sample, this clone turned up once. The gene calls are TRBV7-9 and TRBJ2-1; D is undetermined. Trimming pared 5 bases from V and 8 bases from J, leaving 7 bases between. Germline V gene sequence: CDR1 SEHNR, CDR2 FQNEAQ (reference sequence). This CDR3 is built from 11 residues. CDR3 residues: CASSPGDEQFF. DNA for the CDR3: TGTGCCAGCAGCCCGGGCGATGAGCAGTTCTTC.

The gene calls are TRBV7-9 and TRBJ1-2, with 10 bases fitting TRBD1. Germline values: CDR1 SEHNR, CDR2 FQNEAQ (reference sequence). The CDR3 consists of 13 residues. Trimming at V came to 9 bases and at J to 6 bases, leaving 7 bases not matched to a gene. The CDR3 reads CASVGGTGDGYTF. The CDR3 bases are TGTGCCAGTGTAGGCGGGACAGGGGATGGCTACACCTTC.

The chain combines TRBV4-1 with TRBJ1-1; D gene ambiguous. V shed 5 bases and J shed 0 bases, with 4 bases lying between them. Germline loops: CDR1 MGHRA, CDR2 YSYEKL. CDR3 length: 12 amino acids. The DNA for the CDR3 is TGCGCCAGCAGCGGGCTGAACACTGAAGCTTTCTTT. Amino acids: CASSGLNTEAFF.

The chain has TRBV6-5 and TRBJ2-5; 10 nucleotides align to TRBD2. This CDR3 spans 15 amino acids. The germline CDR1 and CDR2 sequences are MNHEY and SVGAGI. V gave up 7 bases and J gave up 1 base; unmatched junction bases: 6. The CDR3 here is CASIPAGGTQETQYF. CDR3 in DNA: TGTGCCAGCATTCCAGCGGGAGGGACCCAAGAGACCCAGTACTTC.

On this clone: An end of the junction does not agree with germline; a read error may underlie this. The chain has TRBV7-9 and TRBJ1-2, with 8 bases identical to TRBD1. Germline V gene data show CDR1 as SEHNR and CDR2 as FQNEAQ (reference sequence). The CDR3 runs to 9 residues. The CDR3 protein is CASSSTGAF. CDR3 DNA sequence: TGTGCCAGCAGCTCGACAGGGGCCTTC.

V gene TRBV5-1 combines with J gene TRBJ1-1; D is uncertain. The CDR3 runs to 14 residues. Per germline, CDR1 SGHRS and CDR2 YFSETQ. The V end lost 1 base, the J end lost 0 bases, and 7 bases lay between the germline ends. The CDR3 DNA is TGCGCCAGCAGCTTGTTAGATTTGAACACTGAAGCTTTCTTT. Its translation: CASSLLDLNTEAFF.

This chain connects TRBV7-2 to TRBJ1-3; D may be TRBD1 (6 bases). The germline V and J ends were trimmed by 2 bases and 4 bases, with 12 bases remaining between them. Germline assignment: CDR1 SGHTA and CDR2 FQGNSA. The CDR3 is 15 residues long. The CDR3 DNA sequence: TGTGCCAGCAGCTTAACCGAGACAGGCGGAAACACCATATATTTT. It specifies CASSLTETGGNTIYF.

The CDR3 is CASYRVGVAFF. The CDR3 bases are TGTGCCAGTTACAGGGTTGGGGTAGCTTTCTTT. The chain couples TRBV19 to TRBJ1-1, with D tentatively TRBD1 (6 bases). Germline V gives CDR1 LNHDA, CDR2 SQIVND (reference sequence). V was clipped by 8 bases and J by 10 bases, with 14 bases between them. CDR3 length equals 11 residues.

This chain joins TRBV7-2 and TRBJ2-5; 7 bases match TRBD1. CDR1 is SGHTA, CDR2 FQGNSA, per germline. The V segment lost 2 bases and the J segment 1 base; nucleotides outside the gene matches: 10. The CDR3 is 17 residues long. CDR3 loop: CASSLYAGWTGQETQYF. The DNA for the CDR3 is TGTGCCAGCAGCTTATATGCAGGTTGGACAGGCCAAGAGACCCAGTACTTC. The full variable domain, completed using reference TRBV7-2 and TRBJ2-5, is GAGVSQSPSNKVTEKGKDVELRCDPISGHTALYWYRQSLGQGLEFLIYFQGNSAPDKSGLPSDRFSAERTGGSVSTLTIQRTQQEDSAVYLCASSLYAGWTGQETQYFGPGTRLLVL.

J is TRBJ2-1 and V is TRBV27; D may correspond to TRBD1 or TRBD2 (6 bases each). This CDR3 region has 18 residues. Germline V gene data show CDR1 as MNHEY and CDR2 as SMNVEV (reference sequence). With 4 bases removed from V and 10 bases from J, the gap between germline ends came to 29 bases. The CDR3 here is CASSSEVQGGGLRREQFF. The CDR3 nucleotides read TGTGCCAGCAGTTCTGAGGTACAGGGAGGAGGACTGAGAAGGGAGCAGTTCTTC.

The chain joins TRBV5-4 to TRBJ2-7; unclear D gene. Deletions cut 7 bases from V and 6 bases from J, with 11 bases between. The CDR3 has 11 residues. The germline V gene has CDR1 SGHNT and CDR2 YYREEE (reference sequence). The CDR3 loop reads CASGLESEQYF. CDR3 nucleotides: TGTGCCAGCGGGTTGGAGTCCGAGCAGTACTTC.

The chain carries TRBV21-1 and TRBJ1-5; the table names TRBD1, a call not compared with the DNA. TRBV21-1 is a documented pseudogene. CDR3 length equals 14 residues. The CDR3 bases are TGTGCCAGCAGCAGATCAGGGCACAATCAGCCCCAGCATTTT. This translates into CASSRSGHNQPQHF.

The chain recombines TRBV5-4 with TRBJ1-4; D might be TRBD1 (5 bases). This CDR3 spans 14 amino acids. The germline V gene encodes CDR1 SGHNT and CDR2 YYREEE (reference sequence). V was clipped by 5 bases and J by 4 bases, with 12 bases between them. CDR3 region: CASRPGPHNEKLFF. The CDR3 DNA sequence: TGTGCCAGCAGGCCGGGACCGCATAATGAAAAACTGTTTTTT.

The chain couples TRBV9 to TRBJ2-7; 7 bases are shared with TRBD1. The germline V gene has CDR1 SGDLS and CDR2 YYNGEE. CDR3 length equals 14 residues. With V trimmed by 3 bases and J by 3 bases, 6 bases remained unmatched. In DNA form, the CDR3 reads TGTGCCAGCAGCGATCAGCGACAGGGCTACGAGCAGTACTTC. It specifies CASSDQRQGYEQYF.

The chain has TRBV9 and TRBJ2-5, with D possibly being TRBD1 (5 bases). With 0 bases removed from V and 0 bases from J, the gap between germline ends came to 9 bases. The germline V gene has CDR1 SGDLS and CDR2 YYNGEE. The CDR3 contains 15 residues. The CDR3 DNA reads TGTGCCAGCAGCGTAGGACCAGGGAACCAAGAGACCCAGTACTTC. This codes for CASSVGPGNQETQYF. The whole variable domain, remainder taken from reference TRBV9 and TRBJ2-5, is DSGVTQTPKHLITATGQRVTLRCSPRSGDLSVYWYQQSLDQGLQFLIQYYNGEERAKGNILERFSAQQFPDLHSELNLSSLELGDSALYFCASSVGPGNQETQYFGPGTRLLVL.

The V call is TRBV6-5, the J call TRBJ1-5, with D possibly matching TRBD1 (6 bases). V was trimmed by 4 bases and J by 4 bases, leaving 8 bases between them. The CDR3 length is 13 residues. Germline lookup yields CDR1 MNHEY and CDR2 SVGAGI. The CDR3 region has the DNA TGTGCCAGCAGTTGGGGGCCTAATCAGCCCCAGCATTTT. It specifies CASSWGPNQPQHF.

The chain joins TRBV7-9 to TRBJ2-7; D might be TRBD1 or TRBD2, each matching 5 bases. Trimming stripped 6 bases from V and 7 bases from J, with 22 bases between. The CDR3 runs 15 residues. The germline CDR1 and CDR2 sequences are SEHNR and FQNEAQ (reference sequence). The CDR3 DNA reads as TGTGCCAGCAGTCAAGGCCCCTGGGGGACGAGGGAGCAGTACTTC. The encoded protein is CASSQGPWGTREQYF.

Note on this clone: One end of the junction varies from germline; a read error may be responsible. The V call is TRBV27, the J call TRBJ2-7; no clear D gene. The CDR3 is made up of 12 amino acids. Germline V gives CDR1 MNHEY, CDR2 SMNVEV (reference sequence). The CDR3 nucleotides read TGTGCCAGCAGTTTAAGCACGGGTCCCCTTTCCTTC. Translation: CASSLSTGPLSF.

The V call is TRBV7-7, the J call TRBJ2-3; the D is unclear. CDR1 SSHAT and CDR2 FNYEAQ come from the germline V gene (reference sequence). The CDR3 runs to 13 residues. CDR3 sequence (DNA): TGTGCTAACAGCCCCAGTGTGGGAGATACGCAGTATTTT. Protein: CANSPSVGDTQYF.